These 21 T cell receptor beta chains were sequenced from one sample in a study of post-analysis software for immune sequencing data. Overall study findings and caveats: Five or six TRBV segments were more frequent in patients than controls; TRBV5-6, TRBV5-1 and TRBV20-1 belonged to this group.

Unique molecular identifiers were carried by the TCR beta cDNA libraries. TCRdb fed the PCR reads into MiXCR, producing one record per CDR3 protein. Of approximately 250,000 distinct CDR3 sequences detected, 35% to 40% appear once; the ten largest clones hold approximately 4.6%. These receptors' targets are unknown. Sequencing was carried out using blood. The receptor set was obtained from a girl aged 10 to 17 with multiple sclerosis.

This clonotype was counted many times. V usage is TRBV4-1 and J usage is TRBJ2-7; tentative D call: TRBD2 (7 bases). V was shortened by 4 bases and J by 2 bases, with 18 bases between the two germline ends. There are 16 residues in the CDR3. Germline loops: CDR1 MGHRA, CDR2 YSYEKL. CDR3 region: CASSPGEGGNPYEQYF. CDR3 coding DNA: TGCGCCAGCAGCCCGGGGGAGGGGGGCAACCCCTACGAGCAGTACTTC.

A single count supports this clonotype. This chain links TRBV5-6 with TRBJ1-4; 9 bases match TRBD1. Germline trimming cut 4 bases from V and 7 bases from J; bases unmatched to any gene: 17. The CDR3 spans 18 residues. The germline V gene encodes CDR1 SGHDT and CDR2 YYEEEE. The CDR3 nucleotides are TGTGCCAGCAGCCTTGCGCGGACAGGGGAAGATAGGGGTGAAAAACTGTTTTTT. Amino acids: CASSLARTGEDRGEKLFF.

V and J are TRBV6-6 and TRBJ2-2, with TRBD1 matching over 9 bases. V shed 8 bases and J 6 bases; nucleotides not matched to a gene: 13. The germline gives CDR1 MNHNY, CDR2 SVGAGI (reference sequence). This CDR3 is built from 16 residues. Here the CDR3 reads CASCPAGTGRAGELFF. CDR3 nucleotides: TGTGCCAGCTGTCCGGCCGGGACAGGGCGGGCCGGGGAGCTGTTTTTT.

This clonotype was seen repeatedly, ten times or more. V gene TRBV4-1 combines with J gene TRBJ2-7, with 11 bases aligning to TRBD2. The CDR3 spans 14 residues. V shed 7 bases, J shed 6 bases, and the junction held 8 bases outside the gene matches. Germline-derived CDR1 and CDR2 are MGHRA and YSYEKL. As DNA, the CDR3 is TGCGCCAGCACCCAGGGACTAGCGGACGGCGAGCAGTACTTC. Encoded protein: CASTQGLADGEQYF.

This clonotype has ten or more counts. CDR3 in amino acids: CASSITGAEAFF. DNA for the CDR3: TGTGCCAGCAGCATTACAGGGGCTGAAGCTTTCTTT. This chain connects TRBV11-2 to TRBJ1-1, with TRBD1 matching over 7 bases. CDR1 SGHAT and CDR2 FQNNGV come from the germline V gene. The CDR3 consists of 12 residues. V lost 5 bases, J lost 6 bases, and 3 bases stayed unmatched.

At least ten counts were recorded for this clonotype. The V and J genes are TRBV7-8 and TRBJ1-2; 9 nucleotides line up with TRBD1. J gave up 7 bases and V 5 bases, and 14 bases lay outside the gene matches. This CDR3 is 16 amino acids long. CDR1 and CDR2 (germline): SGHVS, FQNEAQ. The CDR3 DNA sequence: TGTGCCAGCAGCGTAGGGGGGACAGGGCTCATTAGTGGCTACACCTTC. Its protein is CASSVGGTGLISGYTF.

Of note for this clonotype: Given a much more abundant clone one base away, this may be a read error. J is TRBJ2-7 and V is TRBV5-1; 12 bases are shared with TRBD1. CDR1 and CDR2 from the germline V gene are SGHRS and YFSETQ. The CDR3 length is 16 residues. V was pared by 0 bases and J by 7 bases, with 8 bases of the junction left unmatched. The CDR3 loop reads CASSLVGDRGRDEQYF. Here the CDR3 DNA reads TGCGCCAGCAGCTTGGTAGGGGACAGGGGGCGTGATGAGCAGTACTTC.

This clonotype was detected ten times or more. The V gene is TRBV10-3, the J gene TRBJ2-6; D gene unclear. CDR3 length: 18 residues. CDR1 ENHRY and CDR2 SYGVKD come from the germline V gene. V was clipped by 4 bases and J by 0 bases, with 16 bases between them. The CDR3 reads CAISGTLVPDSGANVLTF. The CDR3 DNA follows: TGTGCCATCAGTGGTACACTGGTTCCTGACTCTGGGGCCAACGTCCTGACTTTC.

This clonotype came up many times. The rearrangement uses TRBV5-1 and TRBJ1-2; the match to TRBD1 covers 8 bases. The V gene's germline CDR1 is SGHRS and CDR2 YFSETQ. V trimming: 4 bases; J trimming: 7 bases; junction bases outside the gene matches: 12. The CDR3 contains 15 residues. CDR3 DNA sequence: TGCGCCAGCAGCCCAGGACAGGGAGCCTCCTCTGGCTACACCTTC. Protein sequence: CASSPGQGASSGYTF.

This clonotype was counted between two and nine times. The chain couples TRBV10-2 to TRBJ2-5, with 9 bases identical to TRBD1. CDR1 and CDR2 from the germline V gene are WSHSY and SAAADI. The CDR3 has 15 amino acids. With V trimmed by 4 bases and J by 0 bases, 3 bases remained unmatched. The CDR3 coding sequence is TGCGCCAGCAGTGGGGACAGGGCTCACCAAGAGACCCAGTACTTC. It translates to CASSGDRAHQETQYF.

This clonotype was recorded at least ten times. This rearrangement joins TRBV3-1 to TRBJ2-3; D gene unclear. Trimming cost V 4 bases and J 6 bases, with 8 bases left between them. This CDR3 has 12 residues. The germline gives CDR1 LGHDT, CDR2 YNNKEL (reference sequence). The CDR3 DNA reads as TGTGCCAGCAGCCTCATGAGGGATACGCAGTATTTT. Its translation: CASSLMRDTQYF.

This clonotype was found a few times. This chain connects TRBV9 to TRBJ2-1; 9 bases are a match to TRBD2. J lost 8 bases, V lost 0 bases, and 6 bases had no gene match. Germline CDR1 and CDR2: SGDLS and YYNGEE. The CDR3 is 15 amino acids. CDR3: CASSVASGRFDEQFF. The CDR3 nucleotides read TGTGCCAGCAGCGTAGCCAGCGGGAGGTTTGATGAGCAGTTCTTC.

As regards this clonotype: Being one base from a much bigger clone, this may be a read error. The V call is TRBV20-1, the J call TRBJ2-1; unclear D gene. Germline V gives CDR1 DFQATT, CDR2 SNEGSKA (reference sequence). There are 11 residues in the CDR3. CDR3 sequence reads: CRAQDREEQFF. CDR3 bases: TGCAGGGCTCAGGACCGAGAGGAGCAGTTCTTC.

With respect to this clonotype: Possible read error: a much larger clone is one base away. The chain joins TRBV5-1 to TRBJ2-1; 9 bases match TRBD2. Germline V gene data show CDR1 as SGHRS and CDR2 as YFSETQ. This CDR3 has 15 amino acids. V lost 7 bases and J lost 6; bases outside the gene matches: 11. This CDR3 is CASGYSSGDTNEQFF. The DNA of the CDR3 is TGCGCCAGCGGGTACTCTAGCGGGGACACCAATGAGCAGTTCTTC.

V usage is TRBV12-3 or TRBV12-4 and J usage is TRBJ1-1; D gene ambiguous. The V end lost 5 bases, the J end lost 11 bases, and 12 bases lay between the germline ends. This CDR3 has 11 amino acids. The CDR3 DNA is TGTGCCAGCAGTAGAGCGTCCCGTGCTTTCTTT. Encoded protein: CASSRASRAFF.

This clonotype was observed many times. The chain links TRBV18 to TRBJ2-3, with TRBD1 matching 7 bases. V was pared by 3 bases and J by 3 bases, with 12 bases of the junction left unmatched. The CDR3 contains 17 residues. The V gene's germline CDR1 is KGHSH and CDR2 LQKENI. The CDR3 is CASSPTEGALRTDTQYF. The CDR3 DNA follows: TGTGCCAGCTCACCGACCGAGGGGGCGCTCAGGACAGATACGCAGTATTTT.

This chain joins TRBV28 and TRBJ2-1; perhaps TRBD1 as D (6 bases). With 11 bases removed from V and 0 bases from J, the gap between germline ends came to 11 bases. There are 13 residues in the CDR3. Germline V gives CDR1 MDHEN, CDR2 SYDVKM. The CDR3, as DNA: TGTGCCGCCAGGGGTAGCTCCTACAATGAGCAGTTCTTC. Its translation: CAARGSSYNEQFF.

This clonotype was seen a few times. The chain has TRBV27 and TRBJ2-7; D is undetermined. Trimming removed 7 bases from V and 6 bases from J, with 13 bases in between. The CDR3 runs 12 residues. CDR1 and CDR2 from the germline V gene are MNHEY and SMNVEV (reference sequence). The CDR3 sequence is CASMSTAFEQYF. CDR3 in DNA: TGTGCCAGCATGTCGACCGCATTCGAGCAGTACTTC.

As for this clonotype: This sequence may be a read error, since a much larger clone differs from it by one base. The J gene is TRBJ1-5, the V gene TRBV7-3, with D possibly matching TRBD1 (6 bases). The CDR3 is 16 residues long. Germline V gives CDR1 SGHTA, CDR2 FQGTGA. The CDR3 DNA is TGTGCCAGCAGCAAACCGGGGACAAGCGGCAATCAGCCCCACCATTTT. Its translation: CASSKPGTSGNQPHHF.

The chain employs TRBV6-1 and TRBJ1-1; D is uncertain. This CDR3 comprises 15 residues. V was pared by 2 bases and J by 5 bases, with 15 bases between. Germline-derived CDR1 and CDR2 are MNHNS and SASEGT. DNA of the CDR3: TGTGCCAGCAGTGAAATCCGGCAGCTCCGGACTGAAGCTTTCTTT. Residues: CASSEIRQLRTEAFF.

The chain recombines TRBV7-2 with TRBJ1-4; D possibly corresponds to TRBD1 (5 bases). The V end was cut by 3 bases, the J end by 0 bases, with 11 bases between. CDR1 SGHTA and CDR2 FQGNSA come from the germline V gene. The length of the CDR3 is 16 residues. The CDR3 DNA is TGTGCCAGCAGCTTCTGGGGCGGAACAACTAATGAAAAACTGTTTTTT. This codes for CASSFWGGTTNEKLFF.